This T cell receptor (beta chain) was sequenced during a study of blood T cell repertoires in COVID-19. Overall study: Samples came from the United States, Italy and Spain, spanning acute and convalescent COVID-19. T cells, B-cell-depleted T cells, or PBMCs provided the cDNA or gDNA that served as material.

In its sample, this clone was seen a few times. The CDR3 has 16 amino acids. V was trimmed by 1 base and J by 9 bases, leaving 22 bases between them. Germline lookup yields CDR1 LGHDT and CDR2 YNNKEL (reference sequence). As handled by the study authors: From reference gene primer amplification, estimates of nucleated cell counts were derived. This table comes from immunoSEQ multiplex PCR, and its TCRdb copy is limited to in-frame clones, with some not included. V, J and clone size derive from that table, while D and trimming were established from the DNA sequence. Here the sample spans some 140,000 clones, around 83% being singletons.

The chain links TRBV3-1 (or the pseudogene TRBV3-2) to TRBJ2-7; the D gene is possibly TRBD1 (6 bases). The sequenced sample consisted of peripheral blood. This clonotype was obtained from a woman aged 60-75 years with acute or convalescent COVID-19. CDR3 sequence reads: CASSQGATGGGSGQYF. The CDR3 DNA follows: TGTGCCAGCAGCCAAGGGGCGACAGGCGGAGGCAGCGGGCAGTACTTC.